A selection of T cell receptor beta chains follows, all from one sample in a study of T cells in Graves' hyperthyroidism and ophthalmopathy. TCRdb fed the multiplex PCR reads into MiXCR, producing one record per CDR3 protein. The sample has a few hundred thousand distinct CDR3 sequences, more than 15% seen once; the top ten hold 13% to 15%. Input material: blood. The origin of the receptors is a woman in her late teens or twenties with Graves' hyperthyroidism. CDR3s include the opening cysteine and the closing phenylalanine or tryptophan. Each record gives: V gene, D gene, clone size, J gene, CDR3 protein. D genes are given only for firm matches. Size is omitted from some rows. Given values are once, few, many or a class for expanded clones.

TRBV15	.	many	TRBJ2-7	CATSRGLARYLYEQYF
TRBV12-5	TRBD1	.	TRBJ1-2	CASGLEGQSYGYTF
TRBV2	TRBD1	many	TRBJ1-5	CASSEVGQGAGQPQHF
TRBV27	.	many	TRBJ1-1	CASSRGSTEAFF
TRBV2	.	many	TRBJ2-5	CASSEIEVNTQETQYF
TRBV10-3	.	few	TRBJ2-1	CAISESERNVDEQFF
TRBV12-3/TRBV12-4	TRBD2	many	TRBJ2-3	CASSLGGLAGGKDTQYF
TRBV7-2	TRBD1	.	TRBJ1-1	CASSLKAQGAGEAFF
TRBV20-1	TRBD2	many	TRBJ2-3	CSARAVRGERDTQYF
TRBV12-3/TRBV12-4	.	many	TRBJ2-5	CASSLKGGETQYF
TRBV20-1	.	many	TRBJ1-1	CSARMGDSAVQAFF
TRBV7-3	.	.	TRBJ1-1	CASSLTGGGNEAFF
TRBV6-1	TRBD2	many	TRBJ2-7	CASRESTAGANEQYF
TRBV5-4	TRBD1	.	TRBJ2-7	CASSVDRGVAYEQYF
TRBV11-2	.	many	TRBJ1-1	CASSPPLTEVLNTEAFF